Listed below are T cell receptor beta chains from one sample, sequenced in a study of blood T cell repertoires in COVID-19. This table comes from immunoSEQ multiplex PCR, and its TCRdb copy is limited to in-frame clones, with some not included. The sample has around 270,000 clones; approximately 86% are singletons. Sequencing used peripheral blood. The receptors derive from a middle-aged man who had recovered from COVID-19. CDR3s include the opening cysteine and the closing phenylalanine or tryptophan. A D gene is named only where the DNA matches it firmly. For some rows the clone size is stated as once, few or many, or as a class when expanded; others skip it.

CASSLAVARGNTIYF	TGTGCCAGCAGCTTGGCGGTAGCGCGGGGAAACACCATATATTTT	few	TRBV5-6	TRBJ1-3	.
CSGTGNSYEQYF	TGCAGCGGGACAGGGAATTCCTACGAGCAGTACTTC	.	TRBV29-1	TRBJ2-7	TRBD1
CSASHRGSNQPQHF	TGCAGTGCTAGTCACAGGGGGAGCAATCAGCCCCAGCATTTT	.	TRBV20-1	TRBJ1-5	TRBD1
CASSVGLVGYEQYF	TGTGCCAGCAGCGTAGGCCTAGTCGGCTACGAGCAGTACTTC	.	TRBV9	TRBJ2-7	.
CASSGQGTSTDTQYF	TGCGCCAGCAGCGGACAGGGGACTAGCACAGATACGCAGTATTTT	.	TRBV10-2	TRBJ2-3	TRBD1
CASSLGSGGPREQYF	TGTGCCAGCAGCTTGGGGTCGGGAGGGCCCCGGGAGCAGTACTTC	.	TRBV5-4	TRBJ2-7	TRBD2
CASSRVDSGDLHTQYF	TGTGCCAGCAGCCGAGTAGACAGCGGGGATTTACATACGCAGTATTTT	.	TRBV11-2	TRBJ2-3	TRBD2
CASSYSGTGGNYGYTF	TGTGCCAGCAGTTACTCCGGGACAGGGGGTAACTATGGCTACACCTTC	once	TRBV6-5	TRBJ1-2	TRBD1
CASSFSQANTGELFF	TGCGCCAGCAGCTTTTCACAGGCGAACACCGGGGAGCTGTTTTTT	.	TRBV5-1	TRBJ2-2	.
CASSIEWTSGLSYEQYF	TGTGCCAGTAGTATAGAGTGGACTAGCGGACTCTCCTACGAGCAGTACTTC	once	TRBV19	TRBJ2-7	TRBD2
CASSRRAPIDGYTF	TGTGCCAGCAGCCGCAGGGCCCCTATTGATGGCTACACCTTC	.	TRBV3-1/TRBV3-2	TRBJ1-2	.
CASSHPTPNTEAFF	TGCGCCAGCAGCCACCCGACTCCGAACACTGAAGCTTTCTTT	.	TRBV5-1	TRBJ1-1	.
CASSGQLNYGYTF	TGCGCCAGCAGCGGACAGCTAAACTATGGCTACACCTTC	.	TRBV10-2	TRBJ1-2	.
CASSPSGTYEQYF	TGTGCCAGCAGCCCTAGCGGAACCTACGAGCAGTACTTC	.	TRBV7-9	TRBJ2-7	TRBD2
CSVGFGTSGGAFRPDTQYF	TGCAGCGTTGGCTTCGGGACTAGCGGGGGGGCGTTCCGCCCAGATACGCAGTATTTT	few	TRBV29-1	TRBJ2-3	TRBD2
CASSRTSGGASYNEQFF	TGTGCCAGCAGCCGGACTAGCGGGGGTGCGTCCTACAATGAGCAGTTCTTC	.	TRBV11-2	TRBJ2-1	TRBD2
CASRQFGGLSGELFF	TGTGCCAGCAGGCAGTTCGGGGGGCTCTCCGGGGAGCTGTTTTTT	.	TRBV11-3	TRBJ2-2	.
CASSQDGLGGTQYF	TGCGCCAGCAGCCAAGATGGGTTAGGGGGTACGCAGTATTTT	.	TRBV4-3	TRBJ2-3	.
CASSSQRGEVGTGYTF	TGTGCCAGCAGCTCCCAGCGGGGGGAGGTTGGGACTGGCTACACCTTC	few	TRBV11-2	TRBJ1-2	.
CASSPPLASNEQFF	TGCGCCAGCAGCCCCCCACTAGCGTCTAATGAGCAGTTCTTC	.	TRBV5-1	TRBJ2-1	TRBD2
CASSIGTDYGYTF	TGTGCCAGTAGTATTGGGACAGACTATGGCTACACCTTC	.	TRBV19	TRBJ1-2	TRBD1
CASSTSGYEQYF	TGCGCCAGCTCGACTAGCGGCTACGAGCAGTACTTC	.	TRBV5-1	TRBJ2-7	TRBD2
CASSHEQGGNEKLFF	TGTGCCAGCAGCCATGAACAGGGGGGAAATGAAAAACTGTTTTTT	.	TRBV14	TRBJ1-4	TRBD1
CASSQDPPDTEAFF	TGCGCCAGCAGCCAAGATCCCCCGGACACTGAAGCTTTCTTT	.	TRBV4-3	TRBJ1-1	.
CASSLGRGGYTF	TGTGCCAGCAGCTTAGGCCGGGGTGGCTACACCTTC	.	TRBV13	TRBJ1-2	.
CASSRETSGGRANEQFF	TGTGCCAGCAGCCGAGAAACAAGCGGGGGGCGGGCCAATGAGCAGTTCTTC	.	TRBV7-8	TRBJ2-1	TRBD2
CASKAGTGNEQFF	TGTGCCAGCAAAGCCGGGACAGGCAATGAGCAGTTCTTC	.	TRBV6-6	TRBJ2-1	TRBD1
CASSQESGYTEAFF	TGCGCCAGCAGCCAAGAAAGCGGATACACTGAAGCTTTCTTT	many	TRBV4-3	TRBJ1-1	.
CASSQPGTGGRGYTF	TGTGCCAGCAGCCAACCCGGGACAGGGGGCAGGGGCTACACCTTC	.	TRBV14	TRBJ1-2	TRBD1
CASSEGDYGYTF	TGTGCCAGCAGTGAAGGCGACTATGGCTACACCTTC	few	TRBV6-1	TRBJ1-2	.
CASSPDFDRGNYGYTF	TGTGCCAGCAGCCCGGATTTCGACAGGGGGAACTATGGCTACACCTTC	.	TRBV5-5	TRBJ1-2	TRBD1
CSVGGRLSYEQYF	TGCAGCGTGGGGGGGAGGCTGTCCTACGAGCAGTACTTC	.	TRBV29-1	TRBJ2-7	TRBD2
CASSQPADTSSGANVLTF	TGTGCCAGCAGCCAACCCGCCGACACCAGCTCTGGGGCCAACGTCCTGACTTTC	.	TRBV3-1/TRBV3-2	TRBJ2-6	.
CASSQQTSGALKQFF	TGCGCCAGCAGCCAACAGACTAGCGGGGCCTTAAAGCAGTTCTTC	.	TRBV4-3	TRBJ2-1	TRBD2
CASTLLVTDAQFF	TGTGCCAGCACCTTACTAGTTACGGATGCGCAGTTCTTC	.	TRBV7-2	TRBJ2-1	.
CASWSRGAEGYTF	TGTGCCAGTTGGTCCAGGGGCGCTGAGGGCTACACCTTC	.	TRBV19	TRBJ1-2	.
CASISGGELFF	TGTGCCAGCATTTCCGGCGGGGAGCTGTTTTTT	once	TRBV6-5	TRBJ2-2	.
CASSIPDRNSPLHF	TGTGCCAGTAGTATCCCTGACAGGAATTCACCCCTCCACTTT	.	TRBV19	TRBJ1-6	.
CASSLASVQETQYF	TGCGCCAGCAGCTTGGCCTCCGTGCAAGAGACCCAGTACTTC	.	TRBV5-1	TRBJ2-5	.
CARARRVYEQYF	TGTGCCCGAGCTAGGAGGGTATACGAGCAGTACTTC	.	TRBV5-3	TRBJ2-7	.
CAISEWKAGGNEKLFF	TGTGCCATCAGTGAATGGAAGGCAGGGGGCAATGAAAAACTGTTTTTT	.	TRBV10-3	TRBJ1-4	TRBD1
CASRPTSLTTGELFF	TGTGCCAGCAGACCTACTAGCCTGACCACCGGGGAGCTGTTTTTT	.	TRBV7-2	TRBJ2-2	.
CASSQEPIRQGAGLRNQPQHF	TGTGCCAGCAGCCAAGAACCGATCCGACAGGGGGCTGGTCTGAGGAATCAGCCCCAGCATTTT	.	TRBV4-2	TRBJ1-5	TRBD1
CASTLSLGQPQHF	TGTGCCAGCACGCTTAGCTTGGGTCAGCCCCAGCATTTT	.	TRBV7-2	TRBJ1-5	.
CASSWGQGFSYNEQFF	TGCGCCAGCAGCTGGGGACAGGGGTTCTCCTACAATGAGCAGTTCTTC	few	TRBV5-1	TRBJ2-1	TRBD1
CASSGPGTSGTREQYF	TGTGCCAGCAGCGGACCCGGGACTAGCGGGACTAGGGAGCAGTACTTC	.	TRBV5-4	TRBJ2-7	TRBD2